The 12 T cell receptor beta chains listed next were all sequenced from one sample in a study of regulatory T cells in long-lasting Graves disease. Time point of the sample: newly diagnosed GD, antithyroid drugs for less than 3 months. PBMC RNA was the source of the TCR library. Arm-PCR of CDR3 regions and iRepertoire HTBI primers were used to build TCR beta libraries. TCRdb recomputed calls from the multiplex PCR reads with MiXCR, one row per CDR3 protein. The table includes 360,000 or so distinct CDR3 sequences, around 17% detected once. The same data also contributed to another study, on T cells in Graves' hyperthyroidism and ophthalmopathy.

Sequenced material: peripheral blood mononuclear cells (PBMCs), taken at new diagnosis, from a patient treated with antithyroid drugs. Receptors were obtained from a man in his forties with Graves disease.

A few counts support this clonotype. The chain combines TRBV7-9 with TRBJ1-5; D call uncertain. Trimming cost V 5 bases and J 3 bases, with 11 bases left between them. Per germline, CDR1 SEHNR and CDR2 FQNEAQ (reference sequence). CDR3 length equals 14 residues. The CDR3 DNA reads TGTGCCAGCAGCAATGACGGCAACAATCAGCCCCAGCATTTT. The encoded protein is CASSNDGNNQPQHF.

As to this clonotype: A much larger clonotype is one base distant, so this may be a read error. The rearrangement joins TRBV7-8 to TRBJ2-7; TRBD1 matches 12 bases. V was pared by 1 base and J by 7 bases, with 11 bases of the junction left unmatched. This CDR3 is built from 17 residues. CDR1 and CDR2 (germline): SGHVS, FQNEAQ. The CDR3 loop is CASSLGAGTGGGNEQYF. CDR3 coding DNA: TGTGCCAGCAGCTTAGGCGCTGGGACAGGGGGCGGGAATGAGCAGTACTTC.

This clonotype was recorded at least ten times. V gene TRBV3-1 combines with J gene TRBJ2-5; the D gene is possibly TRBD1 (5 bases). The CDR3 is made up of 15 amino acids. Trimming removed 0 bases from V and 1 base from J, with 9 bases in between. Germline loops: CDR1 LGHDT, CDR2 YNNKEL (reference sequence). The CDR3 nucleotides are TGTGCCAGCAGCCAAGAGGGCAGGGCCCAAGAGACCCAGTACTTC. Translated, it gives CASSQEGRAQETQYF.

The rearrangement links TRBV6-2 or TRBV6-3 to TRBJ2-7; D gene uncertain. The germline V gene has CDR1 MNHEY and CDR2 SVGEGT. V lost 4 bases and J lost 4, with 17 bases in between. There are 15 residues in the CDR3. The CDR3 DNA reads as TGTGCCAGCAGTTTACATCGTATTTTTGGATACGAGCAGTACTTC. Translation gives CASSLHRIFGYEQYF.

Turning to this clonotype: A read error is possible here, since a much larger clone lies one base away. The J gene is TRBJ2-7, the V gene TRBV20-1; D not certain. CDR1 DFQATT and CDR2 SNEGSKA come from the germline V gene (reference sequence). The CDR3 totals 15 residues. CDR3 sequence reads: CSAGDGTSLRYEQYF. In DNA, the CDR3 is TGCAGTGCTGGAGATGGCACTTCGCTCCGCTACGAGCAGTACTTC.

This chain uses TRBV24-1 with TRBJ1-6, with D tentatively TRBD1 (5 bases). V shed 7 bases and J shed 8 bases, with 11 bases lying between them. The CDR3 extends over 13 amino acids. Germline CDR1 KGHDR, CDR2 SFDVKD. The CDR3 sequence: CATSGAGDSPLHF. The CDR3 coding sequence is TGTGCCACCAGCGGGGCTGGGGATTCACCCCTCCACTTT.

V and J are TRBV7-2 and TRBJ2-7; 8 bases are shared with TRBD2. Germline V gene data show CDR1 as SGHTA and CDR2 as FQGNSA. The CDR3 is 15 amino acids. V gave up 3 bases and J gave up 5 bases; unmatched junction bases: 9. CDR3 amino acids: CASSLTRGADNEQYF. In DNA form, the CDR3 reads TGTGCCAGCAGCTTGACGCGGGGGGCTGACAACGAGCAGTACTTC.

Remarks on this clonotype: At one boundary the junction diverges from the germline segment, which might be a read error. The CDR3 sequence is CASSLGTGLPYDYTF. CDR3 DNA sequence: TGCGCCAGCAGCTTGGGGACAGGGTTGCCCTATGACTACACCTTC. The rearrangement uses TRBV5-1 and TRBJ1-2; 8 bases agree with TRBD1. Germline V gene lookup returns CDR1 SGHRS and CDR2 YFSETQ. The CDR3 is 15 amino acids.

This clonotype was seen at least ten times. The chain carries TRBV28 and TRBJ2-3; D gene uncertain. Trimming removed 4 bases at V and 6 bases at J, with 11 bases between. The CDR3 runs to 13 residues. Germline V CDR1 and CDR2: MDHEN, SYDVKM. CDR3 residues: CASSWDPRDTQYF. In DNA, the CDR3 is TGTGCCAGCAGTTGGGATCCCAGGGATACGCAGTATTTT.

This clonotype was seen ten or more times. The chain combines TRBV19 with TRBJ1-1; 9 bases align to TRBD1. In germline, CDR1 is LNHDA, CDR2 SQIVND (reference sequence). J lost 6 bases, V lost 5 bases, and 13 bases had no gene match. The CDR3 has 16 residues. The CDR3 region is CASSVFWTGDKAEAFF. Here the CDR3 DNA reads TGTGCCAGTAGTGTCTTTTGGACAGGGGATAAGGCTGAAGCTTTCTTT.

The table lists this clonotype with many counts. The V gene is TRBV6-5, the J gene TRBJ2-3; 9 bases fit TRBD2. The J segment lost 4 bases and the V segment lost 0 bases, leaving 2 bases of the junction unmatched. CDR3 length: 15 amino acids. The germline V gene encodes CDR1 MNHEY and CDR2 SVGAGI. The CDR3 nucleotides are TGTGCCAGCAGTTACTCTGGCGGGGGGGCAGATACGCAGTATTTT. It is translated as CASSYSGGGADTQYF.

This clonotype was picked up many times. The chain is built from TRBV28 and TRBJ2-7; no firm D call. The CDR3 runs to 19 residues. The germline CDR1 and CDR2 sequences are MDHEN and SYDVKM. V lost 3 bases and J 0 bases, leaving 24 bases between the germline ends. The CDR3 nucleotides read TGTGCCAGCAGTTTTGAGACAAGTCGAGTGGGCCAAGTCTCCTACGAGCAGTACTTC. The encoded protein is CASSFETSRVGQVSYEQYF.